This T cell receptor (beta chain) was documented in a study of blood T cell repertoires in COVID-19. Study in general: Samples taken during acute and convalescent COVID-19 were collected in the United States, Italy and Spain. PBMCs, B-cell-depleted T cells, or T cells provided the cDNA or gDNA that made up the material.

The CDR3 spans 16 residues. CDR1 and CDR2 from the germline V gene are MNHEY and SMNVEV (reference sequence). Between the trimmed V and J ends, which lost 6 bases and 5 bases, there was a span of 22 bases. Per the original data handling: Amplified reference gene primers provided the basis for estimating nucleated cell counts. Produced via immunoSEQ multiplex PCR; TCRdb's table is partial and in-frame only. The V and J calls and clone size come from that table; D and trimming were worked out from the DNA. The sample yields about 200,000 clones, just over 85% seen once. Sequenced input: peripheral blood. V gene TRBV27 combines with J gene TRBJ1-2, with D uncertain. This receptor was identified in a man between 50 and 59 years old with acute or convalescent COVID-19. CDR3 nucleotide sequence: TGTGCCAGCAGACCCCGTGTACGGGGTGGATGGTATGGCTACACCTTC. Amino acid sequence: CASRPRVRGGWYGYTF.